The 6 T cell receptor beta chains below come from one sample, sequenced in a study of radiation and T cells in renal cell carcinoma. The treatment denotes: treatment-naive control, cytoreductive nephrectomy. Assay used: immunoSEQ multiplex PCR; TCRdb lists only in-frame clones, some missing. The sample yields about 9,700 clones, approximately 69% seen once. Sequenced material: tumor tissue, taken from a patient whose treatment was nephrectomy without radiotherapy. The receptor set was obtained from a man in his 60s with renal cell carcinoma.

Judged by abundance, this clone is medium-sized. The V call is TRBV18, the J call TRBJ2-1; 13 bases map to TRBD2. V gave up 2 bases and J gave up 5 bases; unmatched junction bases: 0. The V gene's germline CDR1 is KGHSH and CDR2 LQKENI. The CDR3 sequence is 15 residues long. CDR3 sequence (DNA): TGTGCCAGCTCACCAGGACTAGCGGGGGACAATGAGCAGTTCTTC. Amino acid sequence: CASSPGLAGDNEQFF.

The chain carries TRBV6-5 and TRBJ2-5; TRBD2 matches at 7 bases. V trimming: 5 bases; J trimming: 3 bases; junction bases outside the gene matches: 9. Germline V lookup: CDR1 MNHEY, CDR2 SVGAGI. CDR3 length: 15 amino acids. The CDR3 region is CASSTRGGSKETQYF. The CDR3 coding sequence is TGTGCCAGCAGTACCCGGGGAGGGTCTAAAGAGACCCAGTACTTC.

This clone has only a few counts. The chain combines TRBV19 with TRBJ2-2, with 12 bases identical to TRBD1. The CDR3 is 16 residues long. Germline V gene lookup returns CDR1 LNHDA and CDR2 SQIVND (reference sequence). V was clipped by 4 bases and J by 5 bases; unmatched bases: 5. CDR3 sequence (DNA): TGTGCCAGTAGTAAGCGGGACAGGGGGCCGACCGGGGAGCTGTTTTTT. The encoded protein is CASSKRDRGPTGELFF.

V usage is TRBV7-2 and J usage is TRBJ1-4; no clear D. Per germline, CDR1 SGHTA and CDR2 FQGNSA. The germline V and J ends were trimmed by 5 bases and 0 bases, with 10 bases remaining between them. This CDR3 contains 15 residues. The CDR3 reads CASSVSSATNEKLFF. The DNA for the CDR3 is TGTGCCAGCAGCGTTTCGAGCGCAACTAATGAAAAACTGTTTTTT.

This clone is medium-sized by share. CDR3 bases: TGTGCCAGCAGCAGGGTTGGCTACACCTTC. Translating it yields CASSRVGYTF. The V call is TRBV28, the J call TRBJ1-2; possibly TRBD1 for D (5 bases). Deletions cut 6 bases from V and 7 bases from J, with 6 bases between. The V gene's germline CDR1 is MDHEN and CDR2 SYDVKM. The CDR3 totals 10 residues.

This clone was found a few times. This chain links TRBV11-2 with TRBJ2-1, with 11 bases identical to TRBD2. J gave up 4 bases and V 4 bases, and 6 bases lay outside the gene matches. Germline V gene sequence: CDR1 SGHAT, CDR2 FQNNGV. This CDR3 contains 16 residues. Here the CDR3 reads CASSSRLAGIYNEQFF. The CDR3 DNA sequence: TGTGCCAGCAGCTCCAGACTAGCGGGGATTTACAATGAGCAGTTCTTC.